The 28 T cell receptor beta chains in this list originate from one sample, sequenced in a study of glioma-infiltrating T cells. Using RNA template, CDR3s of TCR alpha and beta were amplified with iRepertoire arm-PCR. TCRdb redid the calling of the multiplex PCR reads with MiXCR, one entry per CDR3 protein. The sample carries 300,000 to 400,000 distinct CDR3 sequences, approximately 42% recorded once. The material sequenced was glioma tissue, nonneoplastic brain tissue, or PBMCs (not recorded which). These receptors were collected from a human donor with low-grade glioma or glioblastoma, undergoing nonglioma brain surgery, or in good health (not recorded which).

Comments on this clonotype: Since the CDR3 does not end with the conserved phenylalanine or tryptophan, this likely comes from a read error. The chain is built from TRBV19 and TRBJ2-3; 11 positions match TRBD2. The CDR3 runs to 16 residues. The germline V gene has CDR1 LNHDA and CDR2 SQIVND (reference sequence). J was trimmed by 0 bases and V by 6 bases; bases with no gene match: 5. The CDR3, as DNA: TGTGCCAGTAGCTCGTGGACTAGCGGGAGCACAGATACGCAGTATCTT. Residues: CASSSWTSGSTDTQYL.

Worth noting for this clonotype: A read error may explain this, as a much larger clone is one base away. The V gene is TRBV20-1, the J gene TRBJ2-7; TRBD2 is a possible D gene (5 bases). Per germline, CDR1 DFQATT and CDR2 SNEGSKA (reference sequence). The V and J ends lost 7 bases and 0 bases respectively, with 10 bases between them. CDR3 length equals 12 residues. The CDR3 sequence: CSVIGLSYEQYF. DNA of the CDR3: TGCAGTGTTATAGGACTCTCCTACGAGCAGTACTTC.

The J gene is TRBJ2-3, the V gene TRBV20-1, with 14 bases matching TRBD2. The junction had 6 bases not matched to a gene; V was cut back by 1 base and J by 3 bases. CDR1 is DFQATT and CDR2 is SNEGSKA in the germline V gene (reference sequence). The CDR3 consists of 17 residues. DNA of the CDR3: TGCAGTGCTAGAGCTCCCGGGACTAGCGGGAGAACAGATACGCAGTATTTT. This sequence encodes CSARAPGTSGRTDTQYF.

This clonotype has a count of ten or more. This rearrangement joins TRBV25-1 to TRBJ1-6, with D maybe TRBD1 (5 bases). Germline CDR1 MGHDK, CDR2 SYGVNS. The CDR3 sequence is 15 residues long. V shed 2 bases and J shed 0 bases, with 5 bases lying between them. CDR3 sequence (DNA): TGTGCCAGCAGTGAAAGGGGCTCCTATAATTCACCCCTCCACTTT. This sequence encodes CASSERGSYNSPLHF.

There are many counts of this clonotype. The gene calls are TRBV20-1 and TRBJ2-1; 8 nucleotides align to TRBD2. This CDR3 has 15 amino acids. V lost 2 bases and J lost 3; bases outside the gene matches: 6. CDR1 and CDR2 (germline): DFQATT, SNEGSKA (reference sequence). CDR3 loop: CSARFPSGSYNEQFF. The CDR3, as DNA: TGCAGTGCTAGATTCCCCAGCGGGAGCTACAATGAGCAGTTCTTC.

This clonotype was observed a few times. Germline is not matched at one junction end, which may reflect a read error. The J gene is TRBJ2-7, the V gene TRBV7-6; TRBD2 matches 12 bases. The CDR3 contains 15 residues. The germline V gene encodes CDR1 SGHVS and CDR2 FNYEAQ. Here the CDR3 reads CASSSGTSGLGEQYF. The CDR3 bases are TGTGCCAGCAGCTCGGGGACTAGCGGGTTAGGCGAGCAGTATTTC.

This clonotype showed up just a few times. V usage is TRBV28 and J usage is TRBJ1-1, with TRBD1 identical over 9 bases. Looked up from germline, CDR1 is MDHEN and CDR2 is SYDVKM. The CDR3 is made up of 16 amino acids. Losses at the gene ends were 2 bases for V and 5 bases for J; bases not matched to a gene: 9. DNA of the CDR3: TGTGCCAGCAGTTTAACCAACAGGGGGCCGTATACTGAAGCTTTCTTT. It codes for CASSLTNRGPYTEAFF.

V and J are TRBV29-1 and TRBJ2-7, with TRBD1 identical over 10 bases. Germline V CDR1 and CDR2: SQVTM, ANQGSEA. V shed 3 bases, J shed 4 bases, and the junction held 3 bases outside the gene matches. The CDR3 loop spans 13 amino acids. In nucleotides, the CDR3 is TGCAGCGTTGATGTGGACAGGGGGTACGAGCAGTACTTC. It codes for CSVDVDRGYEQYF.

This clonotype was picked up many times. V usage is TRBV27 and J usage is TRBJ1-5; D perhaps matches TRBD1 (5 bases). The CDR3 is 15 amino acids. Germline lookup yields CDR1 MNHEY and CDR2 SMNVEV (reference sequence). V gave up 3 bases and J gave up 0 bases, with 9 bases separating them. The CDR3 DNA reads as TGTGCCAGCAGTTTTACAGGCCCTAGCAATCAGCCCCAGCATTTT. Encoded protein: CASSFTGPSNQPQHF.

Turning to this clonotype: A read error is possible here, since a much larger clone lies one base away. The chain is built from TRBV20-1 and TRBJ2-7, with D perhaps matching TRBD1 (5 bases). This CDR3 has 13 residues. CDR1 DFQATT and CDR2 SNEGSKA come from the germline V gene (reference sequence). Trimming removed 4 bases from V and 2 bases from J, with 12 bases in between. CDR3 DNA: TGCAGTGCTAAAGATACACAGGCCTACGAGCAGTACTTC. This gives the protein CSAKDTQAYEQYF.

This clonotype was found a few times. This sequence joins TRBV3-1 and TRBJ2-1; D perhaps matches TRBD1 (6 bases). The germline V gene encodes CDR1 LGHDT and CDR2 YNNKEL (reference sequence). V lost 2 bases to trimming and J lost 2 bases, with 10 bases between them. This CDR3 has 15 residues. The CDR3 loop reads CASSQRQATYNEQFF. In nucleotides, the CDR3 is TGTGCCAGCAGCCAAAGACAGGCGACCTACAATGAGCAGTTCTTC.

This clonotype was seen only a few times. This chain links TRBV7-8 with TRBJ2-3, with 7 bases lining up with TRBD1. This CDR3 is built from 16 residues. V lost 3 bases and J lost 3; bases outside the gene matches: 9. Germline V CDR1 and CDR2: SGHVS, FQNEAQ. CDR3 region: CASSLDMTGPTDTQYF. CDR3 bases: TGTGCCAGCAGCTTGGATATGACAGGGCCTACAGATACGCAGTATTTT. The variable domain in full, completed from reference TRBV7-8 and TRBJ2-3, reads GAGVSQSPRYKVAKRGQDVALRCDPISGHVSLFWYQQALGQGPEFLTYFQNEAQLDKSGLPSDRFFAERPEGSVSTLKIQRTQQEDSAVYLCASSLDMTGPTDTQYFGPGTRLTVL.

On this clonotype itself: At one of its ends the junction is not consistent with the germline gene, which may arise from a read error. V usage is TRBV4-3 and J usage is TRBJ1-6; D gene uncertain. Looked up from germline, CDR1 is LGHNA and CDR2 is YSLEER. The CDR3 is 17 amino acids. In nucleotides, the CDR3 is TGCGCCAGCAGCCAAGATGGGATGACTTCCTATAATTCACCCGTCCACTTT. It specifies CASSQDGMTSYNSPVHF.

The chain links TRBV6-1 to TRBJ2-1, with a weak D call TRBD2 (6 bases). The CDR3 spans 17 residues. The V end lost 2 bases, the J end lost 2 bases, and 16 bases lay between the germline ends. Germline V gene data show CDR1 as MNHNS and CDR2 as SASEGT. The CDR3 spells CASSEIPEGYAYNEQFF. The CDR3 bases are TGTGCCAGCAGTGAAATCCCGGAGGGCTACGCCTACAATGAGCAGTTCTTC.

This clonotype came up many times. The V call is TRBV6-6, the J call TRBJ2-7; D call uncertain. In germline, CDR1 is MNHNY, CDR2 SVGAGI (reference sequence). The CDR3 is 14 residues long. V lost 0 bases, J lost 3 bases, and 9 bases lay in between. CDR3 sequence (DNA): TGTGCCAGCAGTTACTCGTCCCAGCTCTACGAGCAGTACTTC. This codes for CASSYSSQLYEQYF.

This clonotype was recorded a few times. The chain links TRBV27 to TRBJ2-7, with TRBD1 identical over 8 bases. The J segment lost 0 bases and the V segment lost 6 bases, leaving 4 bases of the junction unmatched. CDR3 length equals 14 residues. CDR1 MNHEY and CDR2 SMNVEV come from the germline V gene (reference sequence). The CDR3 bases are TGTGCCAGCAGGGGACAGGTGTACTCCTACGAGCAGTACTTC. Translation gives CASRGQVYSYEQYF.

This clonotype was recorded a few times. The V gene is TRBV10-3, the J gene TRBJ2-3, with 7 positions matching TRBD2. V shed 3 bases, J shed 5 bases, and the junction held 11 bases outside the gene matches. The CDR3 covers 16 residues. Germline CDR1 and CDR2: ENHRY and SYGVKD. Here the CDR3 reads CAISDLLSGIGDTQYF. DNA for the CDR3: TGTGCCATCAGTGATCTCCTGAGCGGGATAGGAGATACGCAGTATTTT.

This clonotype was detected only a few times. Given a much more abundant clone one base away, this may be a read error. The gene calls are TRBV28 and TRBJ2-7; 7 positions match TRBD1. V lost 5 bases and J lost 2; bases outside the gene matches: 3. The CDR3 has 13 residues. From germline, CDR1 is MDHEN and CDR2 SYDVKM. CDR3 DNA sequence: TGTGCCAGCAGTATCGGGACAGCCTACGAGCAGTACTTC. This sequence encodes CASSIGTAYEQYF. Full variable domain (outside the CDR3, taken from reference TRBV28 and TRBJ2-7): DVKVTQSSRYLVKRTGEKVFLECVQDMDHENMFWYRQDPGLGLRLIYFSYDVKMKEKGDIPEGYSVSREKKERFSLILESASTNQTSMYLCASSIGTAYEQYFGPGTRLTVT.

This clonotype was counted a single time. The rearrangement links TRBV15 to TRBJ1-5; D gene uncertain. This CDR3 spans 13 amino acids. V was clipped by 1 base and J by 4 bases, with 5 bases between them. Germline V lookup: CDR1 LNHNV, CDR2 YYDKDF (reference sequence). This chain's CDR3 is CATSRGGNQPQHF. The CDR3 DNA reads TGTGCCACCAGCAGAGGAGGGAATCAGCCCCAGCATTTT.

This clonotype has ten or more counts. The CDR3: CSASTDMNNEQFF. In DNA form, the CDR3 reads TGCAGTGCTAGTACCGACATGAACAATGAGCAGTTCTTC. This sequence joins TRBV20-1 and TRBJ2-1; D not certain. V shed 3 bases and J shed 5 bases, with 11 bases lying between them. There are 13 residues in the CDR3. Germline-derived CDR1 and CDR2 are DFQATT and SNEGSKA (reference sequence).

This clonotype was counted many times. The CDR3 nucleotides read TGTGCCAGCAGACAAGAAGGGACAGGCAGCACAGATACGCAGTATTTT. Its protein is CASRQEGTGSTDTQYF. This chain connects TRBV6-1 to TRBJ2-3; TRBD1 agrees at 8 bases. Per germline, CDR1 MNHNS and CDR2 SASEGT. This CDR3 has 16 amino acids. After removal of 6 bases from V and 0 bases from J, the junction contained 8 bases not matched to a gene.

Only one count was recorded for this clonotype. A much larger clone sits a single nucleotide away, making a read error possible. This chain links TRBV6-1 with TRBJ1-2; D might be TRBD1 (5 bases). Trimming took 0 bases from V and 10 from J, leaving 9 bases between them. Germline V gives CDR1 MNHNS, CDR2 SASEGT. CDR3 length equals 12 residues. CDR3 in DNA: TGTGCCAGCAGTGAAGCTGCGGGGCCCTACACCTTC. This codes for CASSEAAGPYTF.

The genes are TRBV11-1 and TRBJ2-1, with 7 bases that match TRBD2. The CDR3 contains 15 residues. CDR1 SGHAT and CDR2 FQDESV come from the germline V gene (reference sequence). The J segment lost 8 bases and the V segment lost 5 bases, leaving 12 bases of the junction unmatched. CDR3 region: CASSPLGRGWDEQFF. The CDR3 DNA follows: TGTGCCAGCAGCCCCCTAGGGAGGGGATGGGATGAGCAGTTCTTC.

This clonotype is a singleton in its sample. CDR3 nucleotide sequence: TGTGCCAGCAGTTCCCGGGAGGCCGGAGGCCCCAATGAGCAGTTCTTC. Translated: CASSSREAGGPNEQFF. The chain employs TRBV27 and TRBJ2-1; 7 bases agree with TRBD2. Germline lookup yields CDR1 MNHEY and CDR2 SMNVEV (reference sequence). Trimming took 4 bases from V and 6 from J; bases not matched to a gene: 12. CDR3 size: 16 residues.

In this sample, this clonotype turned up many times. The CDR3 DNA is TGCGCCAGCAGCCAAGATGGCCTGGTTGGGGAGGGCTACACCTTC. Translation: CASSQDGLVGEGYTF. The V and J genes are TRBV4-3 and TRBJ1-2; D remains ambiguous. The V and J ends lost 0 bases and 8 bases respectively, with 16 bases between them. The CDR3 spans 15 residues. Germline CDR1 reads LGHNA; CDR2 reads YSLEER.

As regards this clonotype: The missing conserved phenylalanine or tryptophan at the end of this CDR3 makes a read error likely. The chain employs TRBV4-1 and TRBJ2-7; 7 bases agree with TRBD2. Trimming at V came to 3 bases and at J to 4 bases, leaving 6 bases not matched to a gene. The CDR3 runs 14 residues. Germline V lookup: CDR1 MGHRA, CDR2 YSYEKL. The CDR3: CASSHRGERYEQYL. CDR3 DNA: TGCGCCAGCAGCCATCGGGGGGAGAGGTACGAGCAGTACCTC.

This clonotype was counted at least ten times. The V call is TRBV7-2, the J call TRBJ1-6; D remains unclear. The CDR3 consists of 16 residues. The germline CDR1 and CDR2 sequences are SGHTA and FQGNSA. V was trimmed by 1 base and J by 8 bases, leaving 15 bases between them. CDR3 residues: CASSLVGGKSDSPLHF. CDR3 DNA: TGTGCCAGCAGCTTAGTGGGTGGGAAAAGCGATTCACCCCTCCACTTT.

To note about this clonotype: A read error may explain this, as a much larger clone is one base away. CDR3: CATSRRIAGDEKYF. In DNA form, the CDR3 reads TGTGCCACCTCTCGGAGGATAGCGGGGGATGAGAAGTACTTC. The chain recombines TRBV27 with TRBJ2-7; 9 nucleotides agree with TRBD2. The V segment lost 10 bases and the J segment 11 bases; nucleotides outside the gene matches: 18. CDR1 MNHEY and CDR2 SMNVEV come from the germline V gene (reference sequence). The CDR3 has 14 residues.